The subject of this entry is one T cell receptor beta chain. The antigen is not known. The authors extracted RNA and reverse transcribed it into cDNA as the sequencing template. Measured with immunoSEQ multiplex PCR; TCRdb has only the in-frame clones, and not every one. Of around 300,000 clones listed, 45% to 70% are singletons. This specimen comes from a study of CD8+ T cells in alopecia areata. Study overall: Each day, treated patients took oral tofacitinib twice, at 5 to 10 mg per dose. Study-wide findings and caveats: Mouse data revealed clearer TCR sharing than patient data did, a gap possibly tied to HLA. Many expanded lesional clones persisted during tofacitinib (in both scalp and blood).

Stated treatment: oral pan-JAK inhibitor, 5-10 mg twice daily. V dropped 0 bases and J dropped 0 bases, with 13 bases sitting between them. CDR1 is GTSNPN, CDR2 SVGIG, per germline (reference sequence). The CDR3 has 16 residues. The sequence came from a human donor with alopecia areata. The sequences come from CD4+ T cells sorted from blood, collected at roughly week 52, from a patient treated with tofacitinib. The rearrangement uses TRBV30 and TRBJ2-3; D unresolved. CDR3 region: CAWSVLIGPSTDTQYF. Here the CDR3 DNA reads TGTGCCTGGAGTGTACTGATAGGCCCTAGCACAGATACGCAGTATTTT.